This T cell receptor beta chain was retrieved from a study of radiotherapy plus CTLA-4 blockade in lung cancer. This CDR3 spans 12 amino acids. Germline V gives CDR1 WSHSY, CDR2 SAAADI. Sequenced by immunoSEQ multiplex PCR; TCRdb stores in-frame clones only, minus some. The data contain 75,000 to 100,000 clones, approximately 78% of them singletons. This clone was recorded only once. At one of its ends the junction is not consistent with the germline gene, which may arise from a read error. This chain joins TRBV10-2 and TRBJ1-4, with a possible D match to TRBD1 (6 bases). The sequence came from a human donor with non-small cell lung cancer who had a partial response to radiotherapy plus ipilimumab. The sample in question was peripheral blood, obtained from a patient treated with radiotherapy plus ipilimumab. CDR3 nucleotide sequence: TGCGCCAGCAGTTTACAGGGTGGCAAACTGGTTTTT. Amino acid sequence: CASSLQGGKLVF.